These T cell receptor beta chains were read from a single sample in a study of regulatory dendritic cells for organ transplantation. Sequenced by immunoSEQ multiplex PCR; TCRdb stores in-frame clones only, minus some. The sample shows some 35,000 clones, just over 90% of them seen only once. Specimen: naive CD8+ T cells from blood. The receptors were sampled from a human donor in good health. CDR3s include the opening cysteine and the closing phenylalanine or tryptophan. The D gene is left open where the match is weak. The size entry is marked missing in some rows and otherwise reads once, few, many or a size class.

cdr3_length d_call j_call v_call clone_size cdr3_aa
11 - TRBJ1-1 TRBV25-1 once CASERGAAAFF
15 - TRBJ1-2 TRBV6-5 - CASSTRRDGNYGYTF
14 - TRBJ2-2 TRBV29-1 - CSVEDLPGRGELFF
14 - TRBJ2-7 TRBV29-1 - CSVEEAGGSYEQYF
15 - TRBJ2-6 TRBV19 - CASRSVSQPLNVLTF
10 - TRBJ1-2 TRBV2 few CATRGFRYTF
14 TRBD1 TRBJ2-7 TRBV9 - CASSVGTGDYEQYF
15 TRBD2 TRBJ2-7 TRBV19 - CASSILPGGVYEQYF
15 - TRBJ2-5 TRBV27 - CASTPRWGSQETQYF
12 - TRBJ2-3 TRBV7-2 - CASSYSTDTQYF
12 - TRBJ2-7 TRBV7-9 - CASSLGSWEQYF
15 TRBD2 TRBJ2-1 TRBV7-3 - CASSLLAGGKNEQFF
14 - TRBJ2-5 TRBV5-4 - CASSLGEPTETQYF
14 - TRBJ2-2 TRBV6-1 - CASSVSGYTGELFF
15 - TRBJ1-5 TRBV4-1 - CASSQEWGRGQPQHF
14 TRBD1 TRBJ2-7 TRBV27 - CASSLSRGPYEQYF
18 TRBD2 TRBJ2-7 TRBV5-1 - CASSFEGLAGLSSYEQYF
15 TRBD1 TRBJ1-6 TRBV27 few CASSTRDRGNSPLHF
17 TRBD2 TRBJ2-1 TRBV4-3 - CASSPSLRSGAYNEQFF
12 - TRBJ2-3 TRBV11-2 - CASSQQKVVQYF
14 TRBD2 TRBJ2-1 TRBV19 - CASSMVGAGGEQFF
13 - TRBJ2-7 TRBV27 once CASSPTLSYEQYF
14 - TRBJ2-1 TRBV27 - CASLGGTTSGEQFF
14 - TRBJ2-7 TRBV7-9 - CASSSGRDPHEQYF
11 - TRBJ2-5 TRBV5-8 - CASSFPETQYF
17 - TRBJ1-2 TRBV4-1 - CASSQDPVERFNYGYTF
14 - TRBJ1-1 TRBV19 - CASTSSSYGTEAFF
10 - TRBJ1-2 TRBV2 - CASGGRFYTF
16 - TRBJ2-7 TRBV2 - CASSEARAGLSYEQYF
13 - TRBJ2-1 TRBV11-2 - CASSLDLGNEQFF
16 - TRBJ2-7 TRBV28 - CASSFLGRDESYEQYF
17 TRBD2 TRBJ2-1 TRBV2 - CASSEARGAGGYNEQFF
16 TRBD1 TRBJ1-2 TRBV7-9 - CASSLLITGTGDGYTF
16 - TRBJ1-2 TRBV9 - CASSPGVGDRDSGYTF
17 - TRBJ1-6 TRBV6-1 few CASSEWGLGTNNSPLHF
16 TRBD1 TRBJ1-1 TRBV5-4 few CASSLTGAGMNTEAFF
17 - TRBJ1-5 TRBV5-6 - CASSLAGNEVDAQPQHF
12 - TRBJ1-2 TRBV9 - CASRGGRGGYTF
11 - TRBJ2-7 TRBV29-1 - CSADTAYEQYF
13 TRBD1 TRBJ1-2 TRBV10-2 few CASNPGTGTPSSF
15 - TRBJ2-1 TRBV28 - CASRPGTPYYNEQFF
15 - TRBJ2-1 TRBV7-2 - CASSPFERMYNEQFF
13 - TRBJ1-1 TRBV4-3 - CASSQDWGTEAFF
16 TRBD2 TRBJ2-1 TRBV9 - CASSVGLAGVWDEQFF
14 - TRBJ2-7 TRBV19 few CASSIGGTLYEQYF